The next 15 T cell receptor beta chains were all read from a single sample in a study of T cells in Graves' hyperthyroidism and ophthalmopathy. Amplified TCR beta CDR3 regions derived from RNA transcripts. With the HTBI primer set, the TCR CDR3 went through a first round of RT-PCR. TCRdb reprocessed the multiplex PCR reads via MiXCR and lists one record per CDR3 protein. The data show 550,000 to 850,000 distinct CDR3 sequences, roughly a sixth seen once. The sequenced material came from blood. Receptor source: a woman between 45 and 65 years old with Graves' hyperthyroidism that later progressed to Graves' ophthalmopathy.

This clonotype was counted many times. The chain carries TRBV19 and TRBJ1-1; TRBD1 matches at 8 bases. The CDR3 runs to 15 residues. Germline CDR1 and CDR2: LNHDA and SQIVND (reference sequence). The V segment lost 5 bases and the J segment 0 bases; nucleotides outside the gene matches: 5. CDR3 loop: CASSLSGGVNTEAFF. Written as DNA, the CDR3 is TGTGCCAGTAGTTTATCAGGGGGCGTGAACACTGAAGCTTTCTTT.

The sample holds a few counts of this clonotype. V gene TRBV7-9 combines with J gene TRBJ2-1, with 7 bases fitting TRBD2. Germline CDR1 SEHNR, CDR2 FQNEAQ (reference sequence). With V trimmed by 2 bases and J by 5 bases, 18 bases remained unmatched. The CDR3 has 19 residues. CDR3 protein: CASSLRSPPTGGGNNEQFF. In nucleotides, the CDR3 is TGTGCCAGCAGCTTACGGAGCCCCCCCACTGGCGGGGGAAACAATGAGCAGTTCTTC.

The V and J genes are TRBV19 and TRBJ1-4, with 10 bases matching TRBD1. The germline V gene has CDR1 LNHDA and CDR2 SQIVND (reference sequence). Unmatched junction bases numbered 12, after V lost 5 bases and J lost 6 bases. There are 17 residues in the CDR3. CDR3 protein: CASSPHPDRGRYEKLFF. As DNA, the CDR3 is TGTGCCAGTAGTCCCCACCCTGACAGGGGGCGGTATGAAAAACTGTTTTTT.

The sample holds a few counts of this clonotype. The chain carries TRBV11-2 and TRBJ1-5; D is unresolved. The germline V and J ends were trimmed by 5 bases and 9 bases, with 8 bases remaining between them. The CDR3 sequence is 11 residues long. Germline V gene data show CDR1 as SGHAT and CDR2 as FQNNGV. The chain's CDR3 is CASSHDGPQHF. The CDR3 DNA follows: TGTGCCAGCAGCCATGACGGGCCCCAGCATTTT. Looking up the rest from reference TRBV11-2 and TRBJ1-5 gives the full variable domain: EAGVAQSPRYKIIEKRQSVAFWCNPISGHATLYWYQQILGQGPKLLIQFQNNGVVDDSQLPKDRFSAERLKGVDSTLKIQPAKLEDSAVYLCASSHDGPQHFGDGTRLSIL.

This clonotype was found a few times. V and J are TRBV4-1 and TRBJ1-6, with D possibly being TRBD1 (5 bases). CDR3 length: 21 amino acids. V was trimmed by 1 base and J by 0 bases, leaving 22 bases between them. In germline, CDR1 is MGHRA, CDR2 YSYEKL. CDR3 loop: CASSQAPRRQFPSSYNSPLHF. DNA for the CDR3: TGCGCCAGCAGCCAAGCTCCCCGACGACAGTTTCCTAGCTCCTATAATTCACCCCTCCACTTT.

This clonotype was seen ten or more times. This chain links TRBV18 with TRBJ2-1, with a tentative D call TRBD2 (6 bases). CDR3 size: 15 residues. The germline V and J ends were trimmed by 0 bases and 5 bases, with 11 bases remaining between them. Germline assignment: CDR1 KGHSH and CDR2 LQKENI. CDR3: CASSPPGGKNNEQFF. The CDR3 DNA sequence: TGTGCCAGCTCACCACCGGGCGGGAAAAACAATGAGCAGTTCTTC.

This clonotype was picked up a small number of times. The chain combines TRBV10-3 with TRBJ1-1; D call uncertain. The CDR3 sequence is 13 residues long. The V gene's germline CDR1 is ENHRY and CDR2 SYGVKD. V was clipped by 3 bases and J by 1 base, with 6 bases between them. The CDR3 is CAISDGRNTEAFF. The CDR3, as DNA: TGTGCCATCAGTGATGGGAGGAACACTGAAGCTTTCTTT.

This clonotype has more than one count but fewer than ten. J is TRBJ2-5 and V is TRBV3-1; D is undetermined. V was trimmed by 3 bases and J by 4 bases, leaving 18 bases between them. This CDR3 region has 16 residues. The germline V gene encodes CDR1 LGHDT and CDR2 YNNKEL (reference sequence). This CDR3 is CASSHSSFEFPETQYF. The CDR3 bases are TGTGCCAGCAGCCATTCTTCTTTCGAGTTCCCAGAGACCCAGTACTTC.

The gene calls are TRBV4-2 and TRBJ2-3, with 12 bases that match TRBD2. This CDR3 is built from 17 residues. With 3 bases clipped from V and 5 bases from J, the junction kept 9 bases outside the gene matches. The germline gives CDR1 LGHNA, CDR2 YNFKEQ. CDR3 loop: CASSHDPSGGAVDTQYF. The CDR3 DNA reads as TGTGCCAGCAGCCATGACCCTAGCGGGGGGGCCGTAGATACGCAGTATTTT.

The chain carries TRBV7-2 and TRBJ1-1; D is ambiguous. Germline CDR1 and CDR2: SGHTA and FQGNSA. V dropped 1 base and J dropped 4 bases, with 7 bases sitting between them. The CDR3 is made up of 13 amino acids. CDR3 DNA: TGTGCCAGCAGCTTAGTTTCATCCACTGAAGCTTTCTTT. Translated, it gives CASSLVSSTEAFF. Combining the CDR3 with reference TRBV7-2 and TRBJ1-1 gives the whole variable domain GAGVSQSPSNKVTEKGKDVELRCDPISGHTALYWYRQSLGQGLEFLIYFQGNSAPDKSGLPSDRFSAERTGGSVSTLTIQRTQQEDSAVYLCASSLVSSTEAFFGQGTRLTVV.

The rearrangement joins TRBV5-1 to TRBJ1-4; 10 nucleotides align to TRBD1. The CDR3 extends over 18 amino acids. V dropped 4 bases and J dropped 8; count of bases not matched to a gene: 17. Germline CDR1 reads SGHRS; CDR2 reads YFSETQ. CDR3 residues: CASSRTGTGDVLGEKLFF. For the CDR3, the DNA is TGCGCCAGCAGCAGAACCGGGACAGGGGACGTATTAGGGGAAAAACTGTTTTTT. Full variable domain (remainder filled in from reference TRBV5-1 and TRBJ1-4): KAGVTQTPRYLIKTRGQQVTLSCSPISGHRSVSWYQQTPGQGLQFLFEYFSETQRNKGNFPGRFSGRQFSNSRSEMNVSTLELGDSALYLCASSRTGTGDVLGEKLFFGSGTQLSVL.

This chain connects TRBV27 to TRBJ1-2; D not certain. CDR1 and CDR2 from the germline V gene are MNHEY and SMNVEV (reference sequence). This CDR3 has 14 residues. Trimming took 10 bases from V and 0 from J, leaving 15 bases between them. The CDR3 sequence is CATRGSLSNYGYTF. The CDR3 nucleotides read TGTGCCACTCGAGGCAGTCTTTCTAACTATGGCTACACCTTC.

The chain is built from TRBV6-1 and TRBJ1-2; TRBD1 matches at 12 bases. Trimming took 6 bases from V and 8 from J; bases not matched to a gene: 13. The CDR3 totals 16 residues. In germline, CDR1 is MNHNS, CDR2 SASEGT. The CDR3 here is CASSPPWDRGPWGYTF. The CDR3 nucleotides are TGTGCCAGCAGCCCCCCCTGGGACAGGGGGCCTTGGGGCTACACCTTC.

This chain connects TRBV6-1 to TRBJ2-3; D is undetermined. Germline CDR1 reads MNHNS; CDR2 reads SASEGT. Trimming shortened V by 3 bases and J by 5 bases, and 6 bases separated the two germline ends. The CDR3 runs to 12 residues. The CDR3 loop reads CASSDAGDTQYF. DNA for the CDR3: TGTGCCAGCAGTGATGCAGGAGATACGCAGTATTTT.

Points on this clonotype: A much larger clone differs by one base, so this may be a read error. The chain carries TRBV7-2 and TRBJ2-2; D remains unclear. The length of the CDR3 is 14 residues. The germline gives CDR1 SGHTA, CDR2 FQGNSA. V was cut by 1 base and J by 9 bases, with 12 bases left in between. In DNA, the CDR3 is TGTGCCAGCAGCTTAGGGTCGACCGTTAGGGAGCTGTTTTTT. It specifies CASSLGSTVRELFF.